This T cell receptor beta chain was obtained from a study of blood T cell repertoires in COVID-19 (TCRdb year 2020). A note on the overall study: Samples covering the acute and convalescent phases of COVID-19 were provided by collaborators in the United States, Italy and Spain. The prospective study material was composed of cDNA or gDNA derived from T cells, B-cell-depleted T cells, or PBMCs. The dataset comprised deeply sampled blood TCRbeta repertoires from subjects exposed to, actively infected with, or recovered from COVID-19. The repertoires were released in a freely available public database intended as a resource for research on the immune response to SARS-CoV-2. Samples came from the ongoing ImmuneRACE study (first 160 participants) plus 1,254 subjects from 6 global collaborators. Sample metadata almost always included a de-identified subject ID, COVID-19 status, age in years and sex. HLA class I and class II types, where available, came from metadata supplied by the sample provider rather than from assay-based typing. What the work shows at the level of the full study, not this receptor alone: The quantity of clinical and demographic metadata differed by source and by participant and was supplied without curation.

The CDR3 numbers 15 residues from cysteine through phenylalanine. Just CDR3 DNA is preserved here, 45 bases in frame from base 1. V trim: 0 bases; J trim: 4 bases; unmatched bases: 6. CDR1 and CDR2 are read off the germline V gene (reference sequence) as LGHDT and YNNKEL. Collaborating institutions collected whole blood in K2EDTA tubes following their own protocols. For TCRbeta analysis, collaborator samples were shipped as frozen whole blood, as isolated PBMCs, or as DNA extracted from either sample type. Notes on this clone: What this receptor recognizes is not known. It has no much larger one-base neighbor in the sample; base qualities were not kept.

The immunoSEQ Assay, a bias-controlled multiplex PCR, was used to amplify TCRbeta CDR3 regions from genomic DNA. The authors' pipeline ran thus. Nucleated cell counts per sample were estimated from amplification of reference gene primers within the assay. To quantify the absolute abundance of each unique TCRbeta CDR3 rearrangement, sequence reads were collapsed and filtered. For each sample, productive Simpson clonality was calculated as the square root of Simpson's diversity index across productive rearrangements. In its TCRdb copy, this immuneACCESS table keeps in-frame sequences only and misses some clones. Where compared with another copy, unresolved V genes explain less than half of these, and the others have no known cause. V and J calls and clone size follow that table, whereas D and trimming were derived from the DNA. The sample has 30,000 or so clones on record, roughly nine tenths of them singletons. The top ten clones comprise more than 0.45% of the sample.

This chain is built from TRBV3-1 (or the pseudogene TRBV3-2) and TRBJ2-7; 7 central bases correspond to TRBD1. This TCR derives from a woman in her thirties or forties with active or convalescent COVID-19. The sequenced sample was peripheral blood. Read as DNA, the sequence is TGTGCCAGCAGCCAAGACCGGGACAGCCGGTACGAGCAGTACTTC. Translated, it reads CASSQDRDSRYEQYF.